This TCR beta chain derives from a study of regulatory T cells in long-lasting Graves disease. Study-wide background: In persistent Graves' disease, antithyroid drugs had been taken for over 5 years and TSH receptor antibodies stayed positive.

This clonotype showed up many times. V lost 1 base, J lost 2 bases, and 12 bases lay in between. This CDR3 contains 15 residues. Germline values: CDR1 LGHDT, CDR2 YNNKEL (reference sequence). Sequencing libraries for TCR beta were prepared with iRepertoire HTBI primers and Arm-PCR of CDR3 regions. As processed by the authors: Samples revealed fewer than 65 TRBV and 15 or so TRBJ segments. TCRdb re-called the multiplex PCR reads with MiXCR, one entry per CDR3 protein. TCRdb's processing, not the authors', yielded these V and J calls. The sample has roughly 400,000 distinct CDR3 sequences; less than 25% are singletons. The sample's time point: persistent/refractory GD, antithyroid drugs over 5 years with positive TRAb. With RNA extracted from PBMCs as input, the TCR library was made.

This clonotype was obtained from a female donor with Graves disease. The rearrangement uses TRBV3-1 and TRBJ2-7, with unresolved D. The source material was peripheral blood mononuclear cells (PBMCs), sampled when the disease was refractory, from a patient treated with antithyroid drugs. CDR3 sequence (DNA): TGTGCCAGCAGCCAAGCAATAATTTCCACCTACGAGCAGTACTTC. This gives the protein CASSQAIISTYEQYF.